A single sample gave rise to the 13 T cell receptor beta chains below, sequenced in a study of cytomegalovirus exposure and HLA in healthy donors. In the PCR, 60 Vbeta and 13 Jbeta primers were used. TCRdb keeps only in-frame clones here, not all; method: immunoSEQ multiplex PCR. The sample lists 150,000 to 200,000 clones; roughly 70% were seen once. The specimen sequenced was PBMCs. These receptors all stem from a woman aged 25 to 39 in good health and CMV-seronegative.

V and J are TRBV7-2 and TRBJ2-7, with a weak D call TRBD1 (5 bases). This CDR3 spans 15 amino acids. Germline V gives CDR1 SGHTA, CDR2 FQGNSA. Deletions cut 1 base from V and 3 bases from J, with 13 bases between. DNA for the CDR3: TGTGCCAGCAGCTTAGTGGCAGGACACGACTACGAGCAGTACTTC. This codes for CASSLVAGHDYEQYF.

This sequence joins TRBV4-2 and TRBJ2-7; TRBD2 matches at 8 bases. Trimming took 2 bases from V and 2 from J; bases not matched to a gene: 2. The CDR3 is 14 amino acids. Germline-derived CDR1 and CDR2 are LGHNA and YNFKEQ. This CDR3 reads CASSQTAGAYEQYF. The CDR3 DNA is TGTGCCAGCAGCCAAACAGCGGGAGCCTACGAGCAGTACTTC.

The chain recombines TRBV5-1 with TRBJ2-3; D unresolved. The V end was cut by 2 bases, the J end by 3 bases, with 4 bases between. The germline V gene encodes CDR1 SGHRS and CDR2 YFSETQ. This CDR3 is 12 amino acids long. The CDR3 nucleotides are TGCGCCAGCAGCTTTCGTACAGATACGCAGTATTTT. It is translated as CASSFRTDTQYF.

This sequence joins TRBV28 and TRBJ1-6; D unresolved. Trimming shortened V by 7 bases and J by 6 bases, and 13 bases separated the two germline ends. Germline V gives CDR1 MDHEN, CDR2 SYDVKM. The CDR3 runs 14 residues. CDR3 region: CASNPGSINSPLHF. CDR3 DNA: TGTGCCAGCAACCCCGGGAGCATTAATTCACCCCTCCACTTT.

The chain couples TRBV15 to TRBJ1-1, with 7 nucleotides matching TRBD1. The germline V gene encodes CDR1 LNHNV and CDR2 YYDKDF (reference sequence). The junction had 9 bases not matched to a gene; V was cut back by 7 bases and J by 1 base. The CDR3 runs to 15 residues. Here the CDR3 DNA reads TGTGCCACCACGGAGAGGACAGGCAGGAACACTGAAGCTTTCTTT. This gives the protein CATTERTGRNTEAFF.

The chain combines TRBV18 with TRBJ2-5; no definite D call. V dropped 5 bases and J dropped 2 bases, with 3 bases sitting between them. The CDR3 length is 11 residues. Germline CDR1 and CDR2: KGHSH and LQKENI. The CDR3, as DNA: TGTGCCAGCTCAGAGCAAGAGACCCAGTACTTC. It specifies CASSEQETQYF.

The V call is TRBV19, the J call TRBJ2-7; D perhaps matches TRBD1 (5 bases). Germline CDR1 LNHDA, CDR2 SQIVND (reference sequence). This CDR3 has 12 amino acids. Trimming pared 5 bases from V and 5 bases from J, leaving 10 bases between. In DNA form, the CDR3 reads TGTGCCAGTAGTTCGCAGGGTGACGAGCAGTACTTC. Its translation is CASSSQGDEQYF.

This clone was seen once. The chain has TRBV5-1 and TRBJ2-5, with 7 bases lining up with TRBD1. The germline gives CDR1 SGHRS, CDR2 YFSETQ. This CDR3 has 15 amino acids. Trimming took 4 bases from V and 5 from J; bases not matched to a gene: 11. As DNA, the CDR3 is TGCGCCAGCAGCGATGGACAGGACGGCGGGGAGACCCAGTACTTC. Translating it yields CASSDGQDGGETQYF.

The CDR3 bases are TGTGCCAGCAGTGAGTTGGGAGCCTGGACAGCTTGGGAGGGCTACACCTTC. Translating it yields CASSELGAWTAWEGYTF. This chain links TRBV25-1 with TRBJ1-2; a weak D match, TRBD1 (6 bases). The ends were cut back, 3 bases at V and 8 bases at J, with 25 bases in the middle. Germline assignment: CDR1 MGHDK and CDR2 SYGVNS. This CDR3 has 17 amino acids.

The chain uses TRBV6-5 and TRBJ1-1; D gene uncertain. This CDR3 contains 14 residues. The V end lost 4 bases, the J end lost 0 bases, and 9 bases lay between the germline ends. Germline V gene data show CDR1 as MNHEY and CDR2 as SVGAGI. The CDR3 DNA follows: TGTGCCAGCAGTTCCCACGGGGTGAACACTGAAGCTTTCTTT. Protein sequence: CASSSHGVNTEAFF.

This clone has a handful of counts. The chain has TRBV25-1 and TRBJ2-1; maybe TRBD2 (6 bases). CDR1 is MGHDK and CDR2 is SYGVNS in the germline V gene. The CDR3 has 16 residues. The ends were cut back, 2 bases at V and 2 bases at J, with 13 bases in the middle. In DNA form, the CDR3 reads TGTGCCAGCAGTGAAGGGGGACTGTCCACCTACAATGAGCAGTTCTTC. Translating gives CASSEGGLSTYNEQFF.

Written as DNA, the CDR3 is TGTGCCAGCAGTGGTACTTCGGGGAGCAATCAGCCCCAGCATTTT. Translated: CASSGTSGSNQPQHF. This chain joins TRBV25-1 and TRBJ1-5, with unresolved D. Per the germline V gene, CDR1 is MGHDK and CDR2 is SYGVNS. The CDR3 loop spans 15 amino acids. V dropped 4 bases and J dropped 1 base, with 11 bases sitting between them.

The chain is built from TRBV11-1 and TRBJ2-1, with 11 nucleotides matching TRBD2. The CDR3 covers 19 residues. Looked up from germline, CDR1 is SGHAT and CDR2 is FQDESV (reference sequence). Unmatched junction bases numbered 9, after V lost 1 base and J lost 1 base. The CDR3 reads CASSLGVAGGPWSYNEQFF. In DNA, the CDR3 is TGTGCCAGCAGCTTAGGGGTAGCGGGAGGGCCGTGGTCCTACAATGAGCAGTTCTTC.